The table lists the clone carrying this TCR beta chain with a few counts. The sample is drawn from a study of T-cell reconstitution after alpha-beta-depleted transplantation in children. The library targeted TCRbeta and was prepared with unique molecular identifiers. TCRdb redid the calling of the PCR reads with MiXCR, one entry per CDR3 protein. The data hold a few hundred thousand distinct CDR3 sequences, with 10% to 13% observed a single time. Trimming stripped 3 bases from V and 7 bases from J, with 11 bases between. Germline CDR1 and CDR2: SGHRS and YFSETQ. The CDR3 is 13 amino acids. This TCR was sampled from a human donor who donated a stem cell graft to a child with acute lymphoblastic leukemia. This sample comprised PBMCs from the stem cell graft donor, obtained from the stem cell graft. The V call is TRBV5-1, the J call TRBJ2-1; D not resolved. The CDR3 loop is CASSSEGSNEQFF. For the CDR3, the DNA is TGCGCCAGCAGCTCAGAAGGCTCTAATGAGCAGTTCTTC.